One sample yielded the 25 T cell receptor beta chains listed below, sequenced in a study of response to subunit inactivated influenza vaccine. One entry per CDR3 protein results from TCRdb running MiXCR on the RT-PCR reads. Of around 320,000 distinct CDR3 sequences listed, around 22% are singletons. The specimen comprised PBMCs from blood, sampled roughly 20 months after vaccination. The receptors shown here come from a man aged 50 to 69 who received an inactivated influenza vaccine.

This clonotype showed up many times. The chain carries TRBV27 and TRBJ1-1; 8 positions agree with TRBD1. This CDR3 spans 14 amino acids. After removal of 3 bases from V and 1 base from J, the junction contained 1 base not matched to a gene. Germline V gene lookup returns CDR1 MNHEY and CDR2 SMNVEV (reference sequence). CDR3 DNA: TGTGCCAGCAGTTTCGGACAGGGGAACACTGAAGCTTTCTTT. Encoded protein: CASSFGQGNTEAFF.

The genes are TRBV28 and TRBJ1-6; D is unclear. V lost 0 bases, J lost 5 bases, and 5 bases lay in between. Germline-derived CDR1 and CDR2 are MDHEN and SYDVKM. CDR3 length: 14 amino acids. The CDR3 region has the DNA TGTGCCAGCAGTTTATGGTCGAATAATTCACCCCTCCACTTT. Its translation: CASSLWSNNSPLHF.

The table lists this clonotype with a few counts. The chain is built from TRBV7-9 and TRBJ1-1, with D possibly TRBD1 on 6 matching bases. The germline V gene has CDR1 SEHNR and CDR2 FQNEAQ (reference sequence). This CDR3 spans 15 amino acids. V lost 6 bases to trimming and J lost 4 bases, with 18 bases between them. The DNA of the CDR3 is TGTGCCAGCAGGTGGAGACAGGCCGAAGGCACTGAAGCTTTCTTT. Amino acids: CASRWRQAEGTEAFF.

The chain has TRBV4-3 and TRBJ2-3; TRBD1 matches at 8 bases. Germline loops: CDR1 LGHNA, CDR2 YSLEER. The CDR3 has 16 residues. V was pared by 3 bases and J by 0 bases, with 5 bases of the junction left unmatched. The CDR3: CASSHTTGASTDTQYF. The CDR3 DNA sequence: TGCGCCAGCAGCCACACGACAGGGGCTAGCACAGATACGCAGTATTTT.

The rearrangement links TRBV20-1 to TRBJ2-3, with TRBD1 identical over 7 bases. This CDR3 spans 16 amino acids. V gave up 3 bases and J gave up 3 bases; unmatched junction bases: 12. Looked up from germline, CDR1 is DFQATT and CDR2 is SNEGSKA (reference sequence). CDR3 sequence: CSARGLRGLGTDTQYF. DNA for the CDR3: TGCAGTGCTAGGGGGCTTAGGGGGCTCGGTACAGATACGCAGTATTTT.

The rearrangement joins TRBV11-2 to TRBJ2-1; TRBD2 matches at 10 bases. This CDR3 has 15 residues. Per germline, CDR1 SGHAT and CDR2 FQNNGV. The ends lost 4 bases at V and 2 bases at J; junction bases unmatched: 2. This chain's CDR3 is CASSWTSGTYNEQFF. CDR3 coding DNA: TGTGCCAGCAGCTGGACTAGCGGTACCTACAATGAGCAGTTCTTC. Full variable domain (rest looked up from reference TRBV11-2 and TRBJ2-1): EAGVAQSPRYKIIEKRQSVAFWCNPISGHATLYWYQQILGQGPKLLIQFQNNGVVDDSQLPKDRFSAERLKGVDSTLKIQPAKLEDSAVYLCASSWTSGTYNEQFFGPGTRLTVL.

This chain connects TRBV7-3 to TRBJ1-1, with TRBD1 matching 10 bases. CDR3 length: 16 residues. V shed 4 bases and J 5 bases; nucleotides not matched to a gene: 10. Germline V gives CDR1 SGHTA, CDR2 FQGTGA. The CDR3 bases are TGTGCCAGCAGCTCCCGACAGGGGGCGCGGGGGACTGAAGCTTTCTTT. It specifies CASSSRQGARGTEAFF. The full variable domain, completed using reference TRBV7-3 and TRBJ1-1, is GAGVSQTPSNKVTEKGKYVELRCDPISGHTALYWYRQSLGQGPEFLIYFQGTGAADDSGLPNDRFFAVRPEGSVSTLKIQRTERGDSAVYLCASSSRQGARGTEAFFGQGTRLTVV.

The chain combines TRBV6-5 with TRBJ1-3; no definite D call. The CDR3 is 17 amino acids. In germline, CDR1 is MNHEY, CDR2 SVGAGI. Trimming pared 4 bases from V and 0 bases from J, leaving 16 bases between. CDR3 amino acids: CASSSTGRRDSGNTIYF. Written as DNA, the CDR3 is TGTGCCAGCAGTTCAACTGGACGGAGAGACTCTGGAAACACCATATATTTT.

This clonotype has more than one count but fewer than ten. This chain links TRBV7-2 with TRBJ2-5; the D is unclear. The CDR3 has 14 residues. From germline, CDR1 is SGHTA and CDR2 FQGNSA. The germline V and J ends were trimmed by 4 bases and 3 bases, with 12 bases remaining between them. CDR3 amino acids: CASSSGRLKETQYF. CDR3 DNA sequence: TGTGCCAGCAGCTCAGGACGGCTAAAAGAGACCCAGTACTTC.

The chain is built from TRBV12-3 or TRBV12-4 and TRBJ2-1; 8 bases align to TRBD2. CDR3 length: 15 amino acids. V was pared by 6 bases and J by 3 bases, with 7 bases of the junction left unmatched. CDR3 DNA: TGTGCCAGCAGAGCTACGGGGGGGCACTACAATGAGCAGTTCTTC. This translates into CASRATGGHYNEQFF.

The CDR3 region has the DNA TGTGCCAGCAGCCCCGACAGTATAGACAATGAGCAGTTCTTC. It encodes CASSPDSIDNEQFF. The chain recombines TRBV11-3 with TRBJ2-1; maybe TRBD1 (5 bases). Trimming cost V 5 bases and J 5 bases, with 13 bases left between them. CDR1 is SGHNT and CDR2 is YENEEA in the germline V gene. This CDR3 comprises 14 residues.

This clonotype has only a few counts. This chain joins TRBV29-1 and TRBJ2-7; TRBD2 matches at 7 bases. Trimming took 5 bases from V and 2 from J; bases not matched to a gene: 3. The CDR3 runs to 12 residues. CDR1 is SQVTM, CDR2 ANQGSEA, per germline. CDR3 residues: CSVFGLAYEQYF. CDR3 DNA sequence: TGCAGCGTTTTTGGACTAGCCTACGAGCAGTACTTC.

The V gene is TRBV10-3, the J gene TRBJ1-1; TRBD1 matches at 10 bases. The CDR3 totals 16 residues. Germline loops: CDR1 ENHRY, CDR2 SYGVKD. The V segment lost 5 bases and the J segment 8 bases; nucleotides outside the gene matches: 14. The CDR3 DNA reads TGTGCCATCAGTTTACGTCCGGGACAGGGGCCCACAGAAGCTTTCTTT. The encoded protein is CAISLRPGQGPTEAFF.

In its sample, this clonotype was seen a few times. The V gene is TRBV10-3, the J gene TRBJ2-3, with TRBD2 as a possible D gene (6 bases). CDR3 length: 14 amino acids. V dropped 7 bases and J dropped 7 bases, with 18 bases sitting between them. Germline loops: CDR1 ENHRY, CDR2 SYGVKD. The CDR3 region is CAIKGTAAQNTQYF. As DNA, the CDR3 is TGTGCCATCAAAGGGACTGCCGCACAAAATACGCAGTATTTT.

This clonotype was found a few times. The V call is TRBV12-3 or TRBV12-4, the J call TRBJ2-3; 9 nucleotides align to TRBD2. The CDR3 extends over 16 amino acids. V trimming: 5 bases; J trimming: 5 bases; junction bases outside the gene matches: 11. CDR3 nucleotides: TGTGCCAGCAGTCAATGGGCGGGGGGGCCGAAAGATACGCAGTATTTT. As protein: CASSQWAGGPKDTQYF.

In its sample, this clonotype was seen a few times. The V call is TRBV12-3 or TRBV12-4, the J call TRBJ1-2; no firm D call. V lost 7 bases to trimming and J lost 4 bases, with 16 bases between them. The CDR3 has 14 residues. CDR3 sequence: CASTHTRLSYGYTF. The CDR3 DNA is TGTGCCAGCACCCACACCCGACTTTCCTATGGCTACACCTTC.

The chain links TRBV9 to TRBJ2-3; TRBD2 matches 11 bases. The CDR3 runs 15 residues. The ends lost 4 bases at V and 4 bases at J; junction bases unmatched: 5. Germline V gene lookup returns CDR1 SGDLS and CDR2 YYNGEE. CDR3 amino acids: CASSLTSGRSDTQYF. The CDR3 coding sequence is TGTGCCAGCAGCTTAACTAGCGGGAGATCAGATACGCAGTATTTT.

The chain joins TRBV28 to TRBJ2-1; no firm D call. Germline V lookup: CDR1 MDHEN, CDR2 SYDVKM. V lost 1 base, J lost 0 bases, and 13 bases lay in between. The CDR3 contains 17 residues. This CDR3 reads CASSLFSDRFSYNEQFF. DNA of the CDR3: TGTGCCAGCAGTTTATTTTCGGACCGATTCTCCTACAATGAGCAGTTCTTC.

The chain uses TRBV7-3 and TRBJ2-1; TRBD1 is a possible D gene (5 bases). The germline V and J ends were trimmed by 6 bases and 5 bases, with 11 bases remaining between them. This CDR3 has 13 residues. Germline CDR1 is SGHTA and CDR2 is FQGTGA. In nucleotides, the CDR3 is TGTGCCAGCAGTAGGCTCAGGGACAATGAGCAGTTCTTC. This gives the protein CASSRLRDNEQFF.

This clonotype was observed a single time. This sequence joins TRBV20-1 and TRBJ2-1; TRBD2 aligns across 7 bases. CDR1 and CDR2 (germline): DFQATT, SNEGSKA (reference sequence). CDR3 size: 10 residues. In DNA, the CDR3 is TGCAGCATACTAGCGCACGAGCAGTTCTTC. Protein product: CSILAHEQFF.

In this sample, this clonotype turned up a few times. The chain joins TRBV20-1 to TRBJ2-7; D could derive from TRBD1 or TRBD2 (5 bases each). CDR1 and CDR2 from the germline V gene are DFQATT and SNEGSKA (reference sequence). CDR3 length equals 14 residues. With 6 bases removed from V and 4 bases from J, the gap between germline ends came to 19 bases. DNA of the CDR3: TGCAGTGCAGCCCCCGGGACCGACCTTTACGAGCAGTACTTC. Encoded protein: CSAAPGTDLYEQYF.

This clonotype was observed a few times. The chain links TRBV27 to TRBJ1-5; the match to TRBD1 covers 9 bases. This CDR3 has 15 residues. The J segment lost 1 base and the V segment lost 5 bases, leaving 3 bases of the junction unmatched. Germline assignment: CDR1 MNHEY and CDR2 SMNVEV (reference sequence). The CDR3 sequence: CASSGTGRSNQPQHF. CDR3 sequence (DNA): TGTGCCAGCAGTGGGACAGGGCGAAGCAATCAGCCCCAGCATTTT.

The rearrangement uses TRBV6-5 and TRBJ2-7; 7 bases fit TRBD1. CDR1 and CDR2 (germline): MNHEY, SVGAGI. J was trimmed by 5 bases and V by 3 bases; bases with no gene match: 7. This CDR3 region has 14 residues. In DNA, the CDR3 is TGTGCCAGCAGTTATGACAGGGAAAGGCACGAGCAGTACTTC. Translated, it gives CASSYDRERHEQYF.

The chain has TRBV14 and TRBJ2-6; D call uncertain. The V and J ends lost 3 bases and 0 bases respectively, with 3 bases between them. The CDR3 contains 14 residues. Germline CDR1 and CDR2: SGHDN and FVKESK. The CDR3 spells CASSHVSGANVLTF. As DNA, the CDR3 is TGTGCCAGCAGCCATGTCTCTGGGGCCAACGTCCTGACTTTC.

This clonotype was detected ten times or more. The chain links TRBV10-2 to TRBJ2-5; TRBD1 agrees at 7 bases. The J segment lost 7 bases and the V segment lost 5 bases, leaving 7 bases of the junction unmatched. The CDR3 spans 13 residues. Per the germline V gene, CDR1 is WSHSY and CDR2 is SAAADI. The CDR3 is CASSRQGPATQYF. DNA for the CDR3: TGCGCCAGCAGTAGACAGGGACCGGCGACCCAGTACTTC.